These 14 T cell receptor beta chains were sequenced from one sample in a study of blood T cell repertoires in COVID-19. The data were produced by immunoSEQ multiplex PCR, yet TCRdb's version contains in-frame clones alone and is incomplete. The sample has 200,000 to 300,000 clones, 70% to 85% seen once. The sequenced sample consisted of peripheral blood. The receptors shown here come from a woman older than 75 with acute or convalescent COVID-19.

The rearrangement uses TRBV7-9 and TRBJ1-3; tentatively, D is TRBD1 (5 bases). The CDR3 is made up of 15 amino acids. With 3 bases removed from V and 4 bases from J, the gap between germline ends came to 13 bases. Germline assignment: CDR1 SEHNR and CDR2 FQNEAQ (reference sequence). CDR3 nucleotide sequence: TGTGCCAGCAGCTTGCAGGGAACAATAGGAAACACCATATATTTT. Protein: CASSLQGTIGNTIYF.

The rearrangement links TRBV5-8 to TRBJ2-7, with D possibly matching TRBD1 (5 bases). The CDR3 covers 14 residues. Trimming took off 2 bases at V and 0 bases at J, with 9 bases between the two ends. Germline V gene lookup returns CDR1 SGHTS and CDR2 YDEGEE. The CDR3 here is CASSFRTLSYEQYF. CDR3 DNA sequence: TGTGCCAGCAGCTTCCGGACACTCTCCTACGAGCAGTACTTC.

The CDR3 bases are TGTGCCAGCAGTGCAAGGGGAGGTGGTAATGAAAAACTGTTTTTT. It yields the protein CASSARGGGNEKLFF. The gene calls are TRBV28 and TRBJ1-4; a weak D match, TRBD1 (5 bases). This CDR3 comprises 15 residues. The germline gives CDR1 MDHEN, CDR2 SYDVKM. The germline V and J ends were trimmed by 5 bases and 4 bases, with 14 bases remaining between them.

This chain links TRBV10-2 with TRBJ2-3, with 7 bases aligning to TRBD2. Germline CDR1 and CDR2: WSHSY and SAAADI. The CDR3 length is 15 residues. The junction had 8 bases not matched to a gene; V was cut back by 7 bases and J by 1 base. The CDR3 DNA sequence: TGCGCCAGCACCTATGGGGGGGATGGCACAGATACGCAGTATTTT. Translation gives CASTYGGDGTDTQYF.

V usage is TRBV10-3 and J usage is TRBJ1-3; possibly TRBD1 for D (6 bases). There are 12 residues in the CDR3. V was trimmed by 5 bases and J by 7 bases, leaving 9 bases between them. The germline gives CDR1 ENHRY, CDR2 SYGVKD. The CDR3 spells CAISTGPNTIYF. The CDR3 bases are TGTGCCATCAGTACAGGGCCGAACACCATATATTTT.

This rearrangement joins TRBV10-3 to TRBJ2-1; 8 positions match TRBD2. The germline CDR1 and CDR2 sequences are ENHRY and SYGVKD. The CDR3 consists of 17 residues. After removal of 4 bases from V and 0 bases from J, the junction contained 8 bases not matched to a gene. Written as DNA, the CDR3 is TGTGCCATCAGTGCCGGACTAGCCACAAGCTCCTACAATGAGCAGTTCTTC. Protein: CAISAGLATSSYNEQFF.

The chain couples TRBV7-2 to TRBJ1-2, with 8 bases lining up with TRBD1. J gave up 2 bases and V 5 bases, and 13 bases lay outside the gene matches. Germline V gene data show CDR1 as SGHTA and CDR2 as FQGNSA. The CDR3 covers 17 residues. In DNA, the CDR3 is TGTGCCAGCAGCGCCCGTATGGACAGGGCGAAGAACTATGGCTACACCTTC. Its protein is CASSARMDRAKNYGYTF.

This chain links TRBV7-9 with TRBJ1-6; TRBD1 agrees at 8 bases. The CDR3 length is 15 residues. V lost 4 bases, J lost 5 bases, and 4 bases stayed unmatched. Germline V gene lookup returns CDR1 SEHNR and CDR2 FQNEAQ (reference sequence). In nucleotides, the CDR3 is TGTGCCAGCAGCTCGCGACAGGGGAATAATTCACCCCTCCACTTT. Amino acid sequence: CASSSRQGNNSPLHF.

This clone came up a few times. The chain recombines TRBV5-6 with TRBJ2-7, with 8 nucleotides matching TRBD1. Losses at the gene ends were 0 bases for V and 5 bases for J; bases not matched to a gene: 4. Looked up from germline, CDR1 is SGHDT and CDR2 is YYEEEE. This CDR3 contains 14 residues. The CDR3 nucleotides are TGTGCCAGCAGCTTGGGGCAGGGGGCCGACGAGCAGTACTTC. Amino acids: CASSLGQGADEQYF.

This clone turned up a few times. This sequence joins TRBV6-5 and TRBJ1-3; maybe TRBD1 (5 bases). The CDR3 runs 15 residues. The germline V gene encodes CDR1 MNHEY and CDR2 SVGAGI. Trimming stripped 8 bases from V and 0 bases from J, with 14 bases between. This CDR3 is CASGLGGSSGNTIYF. In nucleotides, the CDR3 is TGTGCCAGCGGACTGGGGGGGAGCTCTGGAAACACCATATATTTT.

This clone was observed once. The junction departs from the called germline gene at one end, perhaps through a read error. The genes are TRBV15 and TRBJ1-3; TRBD1 might be the D (5 bases). Germline values: CDR1 LNHNV, CDR2 YYDKDF (reference sequence). This CDR3 contains 14 residues. The CDR3 spells CATSRDISGGATNF. CDR3 DNA sequence: TGTGCCACCAGCAGAGATATTTCGGGGGGTGCCACTAATTTT. The whole variable domain, filled in from reference TRBV15 and TRBJ1-3, reads DAMVIQNPRYQVTQFGKPVTLSCSQTLNHNVMYWYQQKSSQAPKLLFHYYDKDFNNEADTPDNFQSRRPNTSFCFLDIRSPGLGDTAMYLCATSRDISGGATNFGEGSWLTVV.

This clone was picked up a small number of times. The chain combines TRBV10-3 with TRBJ1-1; TRBD1 matches at 7 bases. This CDR3 region has 13 residues. V trimming: 7 bases; J trimming: 1 base; junction bases outside the gene matches: 3. In germline, CDR1 is ENHRY, CDR2 SYGVKD. CDR3 in DNA: TGTGCCATCATGAGGACAGGGAACACTGAAGCTTTCTTT. Translated, it gives CAIMRTGNTEAFF.

CDR3 in DNA: TGTGCCTGGAGTGTACAGCGGGGGGGCACAGATACGCAGTATTTT. Protein: CAWSVQRGGTDTQYF. The gene calls are TRBV30 and TRBJ2-3, with 9 nucleotides matching TRBD2. CDR1 and CDR2 (germline): GTSNPN, SVGIG (reference sequence). The CDR3 sequence is 15 residues long. Unmatched junction bases numbered 2, after V lost 0 bases and J lost 1 base.

The chain links TRBV10-2 to TRBJ1-2, with 8 bases aligning to TRBD1. The CDR3 has 13 residues. Trimming took 6 bases from V and 7 from J; bases not matched to a gene: 7. Germline V gene data show CDR1 as WSHSY and CDR2 as SAAADI. CDR3 region: CASSTDRVFGYTF. For the CDR3, the DNA is TGCGCCAGCAGCACGGACAGGGTCTTTGGCTACACCTTC.